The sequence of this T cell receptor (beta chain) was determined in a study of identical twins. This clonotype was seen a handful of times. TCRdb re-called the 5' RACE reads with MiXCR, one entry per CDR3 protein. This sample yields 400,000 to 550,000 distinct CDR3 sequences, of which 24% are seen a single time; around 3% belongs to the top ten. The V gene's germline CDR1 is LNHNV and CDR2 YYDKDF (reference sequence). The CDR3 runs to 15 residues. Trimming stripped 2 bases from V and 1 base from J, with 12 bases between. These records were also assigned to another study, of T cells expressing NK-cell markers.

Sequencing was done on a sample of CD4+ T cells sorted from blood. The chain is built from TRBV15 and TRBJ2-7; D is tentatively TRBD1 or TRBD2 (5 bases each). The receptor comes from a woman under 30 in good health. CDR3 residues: CATSRTGTPSYEQYF. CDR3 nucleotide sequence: TGTGCCACCAGCAGAACCGGGACGCCGTCCTACGAGCAGTACTTC.